The present T cell receptor beta chain was sequenced within a study of human T cells and chemical hapten exposure. The CDR3 loop spans 13 amino acids. Germline V gene data show CDR1 as SGHTA and CDR2 as FQGNSA. Between the trimmed V and J ends, which lost 6 bases and 5 bases, there was a span of 10 bases. Documented time point: patch test 1, 2 weeks after DPC sensitization. The sample's treatment: therapeutic diphenylcyclopropenone sensitization with weekly scalp DPC. Every patch test was put on after a blood sample was taken. The sample holds many counts of this clonotype. The library attached unique molecular identifiers to individual cDNA molecules. Original handling: The number of TCRs in each sample had a median of 95,638 and spanned about 20,000 to 700,000. One entry per CDR3 protein results from TCRdb running MiXCR on the RACE reads. TCRdb, not the original authors, processed these V and J calls. The sample has approximately 57,000 distinct CDR3 sequences, approximately 9.3% seen once.

This clonotype was obtained from a woman in her forties with alopecia areata. Some clones in this sample may be carry-over from other donors' samples. V gene TRBV7-2 combines with J gene TRBJ2-2; no clear D gene. Sequencing was performed on whole blood, taken in connection with sensitization to the hapten diphenylcyclopropenone (DPC). CDR3 region: CASSSKRTGELFF. CDR3 bases: TGTGCCAGCAGTTCAAAGCGTACCGGGGAGCTGTTTTTT.